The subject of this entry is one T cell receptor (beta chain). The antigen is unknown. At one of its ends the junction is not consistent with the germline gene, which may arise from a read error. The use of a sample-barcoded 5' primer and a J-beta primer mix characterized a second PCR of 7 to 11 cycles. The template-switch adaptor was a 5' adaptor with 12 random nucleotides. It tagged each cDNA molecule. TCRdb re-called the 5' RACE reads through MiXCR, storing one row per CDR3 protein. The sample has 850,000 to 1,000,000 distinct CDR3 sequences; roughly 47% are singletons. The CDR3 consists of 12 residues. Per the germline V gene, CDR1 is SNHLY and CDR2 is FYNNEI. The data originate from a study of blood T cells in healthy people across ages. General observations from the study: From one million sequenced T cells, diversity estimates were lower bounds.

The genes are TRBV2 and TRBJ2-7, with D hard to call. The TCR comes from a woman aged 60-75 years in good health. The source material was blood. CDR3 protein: CDSSESTYEQYF. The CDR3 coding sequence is TGTGACAGCAGTGAATCCACCTACGAGCAGTACTTC.